This TCR beta chain originates from a study of blood T cell repertoires in COVID-19. In the original processing: Researchers report that nucleated cell counts were estimated from reference gene primer amplification. Sequenced by immunoSEQ multiplex PCR; TCRdb stores in-frame clones only, minus some. V, J and clone size were drawn from that table, and D and trimming were deduced from the DNA. The sample includes roughly 500,000 clones, 75% to 90% seen only once; the top ten take approximately 3%. Germline lookup yields CDR1 SGHVS and CDR2 FQNEAQ. The CDR3 extends over 14 amino acids. V dropped 1 base and J dropped 6; count of bases not matched to a gene: 4.

Sequenced material: peripheral blood. V and J are TRBV7-8 and TRBJ2-7, with 9 bases matching TRBD2. The clonotype comes from a human donor in a cohort sampled during active COVID-19. CDR3 sequence: CASSLVSGSSEQYF. The CDR3 bases are TGTGCCAGCAGCTTAGTTAGCGGGAGCTCCGAGCAGTACTTC.